This passage covers 32 T cell receptor beta chains from one sample sequenced in a study of CD8 T cells in ankylosing spondylitis. Whole-study results and caveats: In ankylosing spondylitis blood, a motif of seven to nine highly homologous TCR beta variants appeared characteristic.

One entry per CDR3 protein results from TCRdb running MiXCR on the 5' RACE reads. The sample contains some 840,000 distinct CDR3 sequences, 12% of which appear only once. These TCRs are of unknown antigen specificity. Sequenced material: blood, either unsorted or a sorted T cell fraction (not recorded which). These receptors were taken from a male donor with ankylosing spondylitis.

The chain carries TRBV27 and TRBJ2-1, with D perhaps matching TRBD1 or TRBD2 (6 bases each). This CDR3 comprises 17 residues. Trimming took off 5 bases at V and 1 base at J, with 18 bases between the two ends. CDR1 is MNHEY and CDR2 is SMNVEV in the germline V gene (reference sequence). The CDR3 DNA sequence: TGTGCCAGCAGTATCACAGGGAGGCCCCTTTCCTACAATGAGCAGTTCTTC. Its protein is CASSITGRPLSYNEQFF.

The sample holds a few counts of this clonotype. This chain uses TRBV20-1 with TRBJ1-1; D not resolved. This CDR3 comprises 13 residues. The germline gives CDR1 DFQATT, CDR2 SNEGSKA (reference sequence). V lost 6 bases and J 0 bases, leaving 11 bases between the germline ends. CDR3 DNA: TGCAGTGCCGTAGACGGATTGAACACTGAAGCTTTCTTT. Amino acid sequence: CSAVDGLNTEAFF.

This clonotype was detected only a few times. This chain connects TRBV9 to TRBJ2-7, with D tentatively TRBD1 (5 bases). This CDR3 spans 15 amino acids. Trimming removed 4 bases from V and 0 bases from J, with 14 bases in between. The germline V gene encodes CDR1 SGDLS and CDR2 YYNGEE. The CDR3 sequence is CASSRGATLSYEQYF. CDR3 coding DNA: TGTGCCAGCAGCCGTGGGGCTACCCTCTCCTACGAGCAGTACTTC.

The V and J genes are TRBV20-1 and TRBJ1-2, with D possibly matching TRBD1 (6 bases). The CDR3 is 13 residues long. Germline CDR1 reads DFQATT; CDR2 reads SNEGSKA (reference sequence). Deletions cut 6 bases from V and 5 bases from J, with 16 bases between. CDR3 nucleotide sequence: TGCAGTGCCATCAGGGGCCCGGGGTATGGCTACACCTTC. Translation: CSAIRGPGYGYTF.

The chain couples TRBV4-2 to TRBJ2-7; 7 bases line up with TRBD1. V was clipped by 4 bases and J by 0 bases; unmatched bases: 6. The CDR3 is 15 amino acids. From germline, CDR1 is LGHNA and CDR2 YNFKEQ. CDR3 sequence: CASSRGQDLSYEQYF. The CDR3 nucleotides read TGTGCCAGCAGCCGTGGACAGGACCTCTCCTACGAGCAGTACTTC.

This clonotype has at least ten counts. This chain connects TRBV12-3 or TRBV12-4 to TRBJ2-2, with 7 bases matching TRBD1. V was pared by 8 bases and J by 7 bases, with 13 bases of the junction left unmatched. The length of the CDR3 is 15 residues. CDR3 protein: CASGPGQDAFGELFF. The CDR3 DNA follows: TGTGCCAGCGGCCCCGGACAGGACGCATTCGGGGAGCTGTTTTTT.

This clonotype was counted only a few times. The chain combines TRBV7-9 with TRBJ2-5; TRBD1 might be the D (6 bases). V was trimmed by 4 bases and J by 2 bases, leaving 14 bases between them. Germline CDR1 is SEHNR and CDR2 is FQNEAQ (reference sequence). The CDR3 is 15 residues long. The CDR3 sequence is CASSSPDRIQETQYF. In DNA form, the CDR3 reads TGTGCCAGCAGCTCACCCGACAGGATACAAGAGACCCAGTACTTC.

The CDR3 loop reads CASSLEGFSFNYEQYF. CDR3 bases: TGTGCCAGCAGTCTCGAAGGATTTTCATTTAACTACGAGCAGTACTTC. This chain joins TRBV12-3 or TRBV12-4 and TRBJ2-7, with no clear D. This CDR3 contains 16 residues. V was trimmed by 5 bases and J by 3 bases, leaving 20 bases between them.

This clonotype was recorded many times. V is TRBV7-9 and J is TRBJ1-3; no clear D gene. The CDR3 is 13 residues long. Per the germline V gene, CDR1 is SEHNR and CDR2 is FQNEAQ (reference sequence). Trimming took off 5 bases at V and 2 bases at J, with 7 bases between the two ends. The CDR3 region has the DNA TGTGCCAGCAGCCCTACGGCTGGAAACACCATATATTTT. Translated: CASSPTAGNTIYF.

This clonotype was picked up a small number of times. The rearrangement uses TRBV30 and TRBJ2-1; 10 bases agree with TRBD2. Germline V gene lookup returns CDR1 GTSNPN and CDR2 SVGIG (reference sequence). Trimming took 1 base from V and 3 from J; bases not matched to a gene: 0. The CDR3 runs 14 residues. CDR3 residues: CAWSGTSGYNEQFF. CDR3 DNA sequence: TGTGCCTGGAGTGGGACTAGCGGCTACAATGAGCAGTTCTTC.

This clonotype has just a few counts. CDR3: CSADKREGSTDTQYF. CDR3 bases: TGCAGTGCTGATAAGAGGGAGGGTTCCACAGATACGCAGTATTTT. This chain links TRBV20-1 with TRBJ2-3, with 7 bases fitting TRBD2. This CDR3 is 15 amino acids long. The V segment lost 5 bases and the J segment 2 bases; nucleotides outside the gene matches: 10. Germline lookup yields CDR1 DFQATT and CDR2 SNEGSKA (reference sequence).

The genes are TRBV10-3 and TRBJ2-1; D may be TRBD1 (6 bases). The V gene's germline CDR1 is ENHRY and CDR2 SYGVKD. CDR3 length: 13 amino acids. V was clipped by 7 bases and J by 7 bases, with 14 bases between them. The CDR3 region is CAIKDSAENEQFF. The CDR3 nucleotides read TGTGCCATCAAGGACAGTGCGGAGAATGAGCAGTTCTTC.

This clonotype was counted between two and nine times. The J gene is TRBJ2-5, the V gene TRBV28; D perhaps matches TRBD1 (6 bases). The CDR3 consists of 14 residues. V was clipped by 5 bases and J by 7 bases, with 17 bases between them. CDR1 and CDR2 from the germline V gene are MDHEN and SYDVKM. CDR3 coding DNA: TGTGCCAGCAGTCCACCAGGGGACCGACGGACCCAGTACTTC. Protein: CASSPPGDRRTQYF.

The gene calls are TRBV24-1 and TRBJ2-5, with 8 bases aligning to TRBD1. The J segment lost 4 bases and the V segment lost 3 bases, leaving 6 bases of the junction unmatched. The CDR3 contains 15 residues. Germline-derived CDR1 and CDR2 are KGHDR and SFDVKD. CDR3 DNA: TGTGCCACCAGTGATGCTGACAGGGGTGGAGAGACCCAGTACTTC. Its protein product is CATSDADRGGETQYF.

The chain carries TRBV10-3 and TRBJ2-2; D unclear. The V gene lost 5 bases and the J gene lost 4 bases, with 14 bases spanning the gap. From germline, CDR1 is ENHRY and CDR2 SYGVKD. The CDR3 length is 15 residues. The DNA for the CDR3 is TGTGCCATCAGTACGTACGGGCCTGGCACCGGGGAGCTGTTTTTT. Its protein is CAISTYGPGTGELFF.

In this sample, this clonotype turned up once. This may stem from a read error, because a much larger clone lies one nucleotide away. The rearrangement links TRBV4-2 to TRBJ2-1; 7 bases are a match to TRBD2. CDR1 is LGHNA, CDR2 YNFKEQ, per germline. CDR3 length: 12 residues. Unmatched junction bases numbered 3, after V lost 4 bases and J lost 9 bases. The CDR3 here is CASSPRLAEQFF. The DNA of the CDR3 is TGTGCCAGCAGCCCCCGACTAGCTGAGCAGTTCTTC.

The J gene is TRBJ2-7, the V gene TRBV24-1; D call uncertain. The germline gives CDR1 KGHDR, CDR2 SFDVKD. CDR3 length equals 13 residues. Trimming removed 3 bases at V and 1 base at J, with 6 bases between. CDR3 amino acids: CATSDPLSYEQYF. CDR3 nucleotide sequence: TGTGCCACCAGTGATCCCCTGTCCTACGAGCAGTACTTC.

The chain links TRBV6-5 to TRBJ1-2; TRBD1 agrees at 12 bases. Per the germline V gene, CDR1 is MNHEY and CDR2 is SVGAGI. The CDR3 length is 15 residues. J gave up 8 bases and V 2 bases, and 6 bases lay outside the gene matches. CDR3 DNA: TGTGCCAGCAGTTACGGGGACAGGGGGCTGAAAGGCTACACCTTC. This sequence encodes CASSYGDRGLKGYTF.

V usage is TRBV20-1 and J usage is TRBJ2-5; perhaps TRBD2 as D (5 bases). Trimming stripped 5 bases from V and 4 bases from J, with 11 bases between. The CDR3 is 12 amino acids. CDR1 DFQATT and CDR2 SNEGSKA come from the germline V gene (reference sequence). The CDR3 here is CSAGLMGETQYF. CDR3 sequence (DNA): TGCAGTGCTGGACTCATGGGAGAGACCCAGTACTTC.

This clonotype was observed a handful of times. The chain joins TRBV12-3 or TRBV12-4 to TRBJ2-6, with TRBD1 as a possible D gene (6 bases). V was shortened by 6 bases and J by 3 bases, with 15 bases between the two germline ends. The CDR3 is 16 residues long. The CDR3 here is CASSPRSDSGANVLTF. The CDR3 DNA is TGTGCCAGCAGCCCAAGGTCGGACAGTGGGGCCAACGTCCTGACTTTC.

The genes are TRBV11-2 and TRBJ2-7; D not certain. The CDR3 runs to 12 residues. Germline V gives CDR1 SGHAT, CDR2 FQNNGV. The V end was cut by 5 bases, the J end by 2 bases, with 7 bases between. The CDR3 region is CASSRLAYEQYF. The CDR3 coding sequence is TGTGCCAGCAGCCGTTTAGCCTACGAGCAGTACTTC.

This chain connects TRBV21-1 to TRBJ2-5. TRBV21-1 is designated a pseudogene. The CDR3 sequence is 11 residues long. In DNA, the CDR3 is TGTGCCAGCAGACGGGTTCGGACCCAGTACTTC. Translated: CASRRVRTQYF.

In regard to this clonotype: The junction departs from the called germline gene at one end, perhaps through a read error. The chain's CDR3 is CASTQGTSSYNEQFF. CDR3 DNA: TGTGCCAGCACCCAAGGGACTAGCAGCTACAATGAGCAGTTCTTC. The rearrangement uses TRBV14 and TRBJ2-1, with 9 bases lining up with TRBD2. This CDR3 spans 15 amino acids. Per the germline V gene, CDR1 is SGHDN and CDR2 is FVKESK.

This clonotype has a handful of counts. The rearrangement uses TRBV6-6 and TRBJ2-3; D gene ambiguous. Germline CDR1 MNHNY, CDR2 SVGAGI (reference sequence). The CDR3 covers 13 residues. The V gene lost 6 bases and the J gene lost 0 bases, with 7 bases spanning the gap. The CDR3 DNA reads TGTGCCAGCAGCGGCCATAGCACAGATACGCAGTATTTT. Its translation is CASSGHSTDTQYF.

This clonotype has more than one count but fewer than ten. V and J are TRBV27 and TRBJ1-2; D is unclear. Germline values: CDR1 MNHEY, CDR2 SMNVEV (reference sequence). CDR3 length: 12 amino acids. Trimming left V 1 base short and J 9 bases short, with 9 bases between. The CDR3: CASSLYPGSYTF. Written as DNA, the CDR3 is TGTGCCAGCAGTTTATACCCGGGGAGCTACACCTTC.

V usage is TRBV5-1 and J usage is TRBJ2-3, with D perhaps matching TRBD1 (6 bases). The CDR3 runs 16 residues. Germline V gene data show CDR1 as SGHRS and CDR2 as YFSETQ. V dropped 0 bases and J dropped 5 bases, with 16 bases sitting between them. The CDR3 sequence is CASSLEWQGPGDTQYF. The CDR3 nucleotides are TGCGCCAGCAGCTTGGAATGGCAGGGGCCCGGAGATACGCAGTATTTT.

This chain links TRBV7-6 with TRBJ2-1; possibly TRBD1 or TRBD2 for D (6 bases each). V was cut by 7 bases and J by 8 bases, with 21 bases left in between. CDR3 length equals 15 residues. From germline, CDR1 is SGHVS and CDR2 FNYEAQ. CDR3 DNA: TGTGCCAGCACGGGGGCCTACGCCCGGATTGATGAGCAGTTCTTC. Protein product: CASTGAYARIDEQFF.

The chain is built from TRBV20-1 and TRBJ2-1, with TRBD1 matching over 9 bases. The V and J ends lost 5 bases and 8 bases, in that order; junction bases with no gene match: 19. This CDR3 is 17 amino acids long. CDR1 and CDR2 from the germline V gene are DFQATT and SNEGSKA (reference sequence). The CDR3 DNA is TGCAGTGCTTTCCGGTCGGAACCGGGACAGGGATGGGATGAGCAGTTCTTC. Translation: CSAFRSEPGQGWDEQFF.

This chain connects TRBV2 to TRBJ2-7; 12 bases match TRBD1. The junction had 6 bases not matched to a gene; V was cut back by 4 bases and J by 5 bases. Germline V gene sequence: CDR1 SNHLY, CDR2 FYNNEI. CDR3 length: 15 residues. The CDR3 sequence is CASSAPGTGGNEQYF. The DNA of the CDR3 is TGTGCCAGCAGTGCCCCCGGGACAGGGGGCAACGAGCAGTACTTC.

This clonotype was seen only a few times. The chain has TRBV7-2 and TRBJ1-5; D remains unclear. CDR1 is SGHTA, CDR2 FQGNSA, per germline. The CDR3 loop spans 12 amino acids. Trimming shortened V by 4 bases and J by 9 bases, and 10 bases separated the two germline ends. In DNA, the CDR3 is TGTGCCAGCAGCTCGAGTCAGATGCCCCAGCATTTT. Translating it yields CASSSSQMPQHF.

The CDR3 nucleotides read TGCGCCAGCAGCTTCAACAACCAACCCACAGATACGCAGTATTTT. Translating it yields CASSFNNQPTDTQYF. The chain couples TRBV5-1 to TRBJ2-3; D is unclear. Germline CDR1 and CDR2: SGHRS and YFSETQ. Trimming removed 2 bases from V and 2 bases from J, with 12 bases in between. This CDR3 has 15 amino acids.

This clonotype was counted between two and nine times. The rearrangement joins TRBV25-1 to TRBJ2-1; D call uncertain. From germline, CDR1 is MGHDK and CDR2 SYGVNS. The CDR3 is 14 residues long. V was shortened by 1 base and J by 6 bases, with 10 bases between the two germline ends. The CDR3 DNA is TGTGCCAGCAGTGAATTTTATGCCAGCAATGAGCAGTTCTTC. Its protein product is CASSEFYASNEQFF.